The 8 T cell receptor beta chains below were found in one sample sequenced in a study of T cell changes during pregnancy in multiple sclerosis (dated by TCRdb to between 2018 and 2021). Libraries were built with the immunoSEQ multiplex PCR assay. TCRdb limited this immuneACCESS table to in-frame rearrangements with V and J called. A share of clones is missing; checked studies link under half to unresolved V genes, and the rest is unexplained. The sample includes roughly 43,000 clones, with roughly nine tenths observed a single time. The ten largest clones take up more than 0.9% of the sample. Sequencing was performed on CD4+ T cells from peripheral blood mononuclear cells, taken after pregnancy. These receptors originate from a female donor with multiple sclerosis, enrolled in a pregnancy study.

V gene TRBV7-2 combines with J gene TRBJ2-1; 12 bases agree with TRBD2. After removal of 2 bases from V and 10 bases from J, the junction contained 6 bases not matched to a gene. Germline V gives CDR1 SGHTA, CDR2 FQGNSA. The CDR3 extends over 15 amino acids. CDR3 amino acids: CASSLLAGGPWEQFF. The CDR3 DNA sequence: TGTGCCAGCAGCTTACTAGCGGGAGGGCCTTGGGAGCAGTTCTTC.

The CDR3 here is CASSPQGLPTRHEQYF. CDR3 sequence (DNA): TGTGCCAGCAGTCCCCAGGGGCTACCGACACGGCACGAGCAGTACTTC. This sequence joins TRBV27 and TRBJ2-7; the D gene is possibly TRBD1 (6 bases). This CDR3 is 16 amino acids long. Deletions cut 5 bases from V and 5 bases from J, with 22 bases between. Germline-derived CDR1 and CDR2 are MNHEY and SMNVEV (reference sequence).

The table lists this clone with many counts. The chain has TRBV5-1 and TRBJ2-7, with 9 positions matching TRBD2. The CDR3 length is 14 residues. V lost 4 bases to trimming and J lost 2 bases; unmatched junction nucleotides: 4. The germline V gene has CDR1 SGHRS and CDR2 YFSETQ. CDR3 region: CASSPSGNTYEQYF. Written as DNA, the CDR3 is TGCGCCAGCAGCCCTAGCGGGAACACCTACGAGCAGTACTTC.

The CDR3 region is CASSLTGSYNEQFF. CDR3 DNA sequence: TGTGCCAGCAGCTTGACGGGGTCTTACAATGAGCAGTTCTTC. This chain joins TRBV5-4 and TRBJ2-1, with D perhaps matching TRBD2 (5 bases). V was trimmed by 1 base and J by 4 bases, leaving 9 bases between them. Germline V gives CDR1 SGHNT, CDR2 YYREEE (reference sequence). The CDR3 covers 14 residues.

J is TRBJ2-7 and V is TRBV7-2, with 8 bases lining up with TRBD1. The trim removed 1 base at V and 4 bases at J, leaving 3 bases unmatched. Germline CDR1 and CDR2: SGHTA and FQGNSA. The CDR3 spans 14 residues. In DNA form, the CDR3 reads TGTGCCAGCAGCTTAGTCCAGGGGGCGTACGAGCAGTACTTC. Translated, it gives CASSLVQGAYEQYF.

The chain recombines TRBV19 with TRBJ1-5, with TRBD1 matching over 7 bases. This CDR3 comprises 15 residues. V shed 6 bases and J 10 bases; nucleotides not matched to a gene: 15. From germline, CDR1 is LNHDA and CDR2 SQIVND (reference sequence). In DNA, the CDR3 is TGTGCCAGTAGGAACTCCGGGACAGCCACAGTACCCCAGCATTTT. Translated, it gives CASRNSGTATVPQHF.

The chain recombines TRBV7-2 with TRBJ1-2, with 9 bases fitting TRBD1. The CDR3 has 18 residues. CDR1 is SGHTA, CDR2 FQGNSA, per germline. The J segment lost 8 bases and the V segment lost 5 bases, leaving 21 bases of the junction unmatched. CDR3 nucleotides: TGTGCCAGCAGCCCTCGACAGGGGGGTGGAGTAGGTTCTGGAGGCTACACCTTC. Protein: CASSPRQGGGVGSGGYTF. Based on the CDR3 plus reference TRBV7-2 and TRBJ1-2, the full variable domain is GAGVSQSPSNKVTEKGKDVELRCDPISGHTALYWYRQSLGQGLEFLIYFQGNSAPDKSGLPSDRFSAERTGGSVSTLTIQRTQQEDSAVYLCASSPRQGGGVGSGGYTFGSGTRLTVV.

The chain links TRBV6-4 to TRBJ1-5; 7 bases fit TRBD1. Per the germline V gene, CDR1 is MRHNA and CDR2 is SNTAGT. The CDR3 totals 16 residues. V shed 5 bases and J 2 bases; nucleotides not matched to a gene: 9. CDR3 nucleotide sequence: TGTGCCAGCAGTCCAACAGGGGAAAAGGGCAATCAGCCCCAGCATTTT. Protein product: CASSPTGEKGNQPQHF.